These 3 T cell receptor beta chains came from one sample sequenced in a study of T-cell reconstitution after alpha-beta-depleted transplantation in children. Library preparation (for TCRbeta) was performed with unique molecular identifiers. TCRdb re-analysed the PCR reads in MiXCR, keeping a single row per CDR3 protein. Of roughly 300,000 distinct CDR3 sequences in the sample, 9.9% were seen once. The sample in question was PBMCs from the stem cell graft donor, obtained from the stem cell graft. The receptor set was obtained from a human donor who donated a stem cell graft to a child with SCID.

This clonotype was seen ten or more times. The chain links TRBV6-4 to TRBJ2-3; tentatively, D is TRBD1 (6 bases). The length of the CDR3 is 15 residues. The germline V gene has CDR1 MRHNA and CDR2 SNTAGT. The V end lost 4 bases, the J end lost 4 bases, and 15 bases lay between the germline ends. The CDR3 reads CASSARGGRADTQYF. In DNA, the CDR3 is TGTGCCAGCAGTGCCCGTGGGGGCAGGGCAGATACGCAGTATTTT.

The sample holds a few counts of this clonotype. The rearrangement uses TRBV2 and TRBJ2-4; D not resolved. This CDR3 region has 12 residues. V lost 6 bases to trimming and J lost 8 bases, with 11 bases between them. Per germline, CDR1 SNHLY and CDR2 FYNNEI. CDR3 DNA sequence: TGTGCCAGCAGGCGCCAAATTGACATTCAGTACTTC. Amino acid sequence: CASRRQIDIQYF.

The table lists this clonotype with a few counts. The chain carries TRBV24-1 and TRBJ2-2; no clear D. The CDR3 has 11 residues. V was clipped by 9 bases and J by 8 bases, with 9 bases between them. Germline V CDR1 and CDR2: KGHDR, SFDVKD. DNA for the CDR3: TGTGCCACCGGCGAACGGGGGGAGCTGTTTTTT. Amino acid sequence: CATGERGELFF.